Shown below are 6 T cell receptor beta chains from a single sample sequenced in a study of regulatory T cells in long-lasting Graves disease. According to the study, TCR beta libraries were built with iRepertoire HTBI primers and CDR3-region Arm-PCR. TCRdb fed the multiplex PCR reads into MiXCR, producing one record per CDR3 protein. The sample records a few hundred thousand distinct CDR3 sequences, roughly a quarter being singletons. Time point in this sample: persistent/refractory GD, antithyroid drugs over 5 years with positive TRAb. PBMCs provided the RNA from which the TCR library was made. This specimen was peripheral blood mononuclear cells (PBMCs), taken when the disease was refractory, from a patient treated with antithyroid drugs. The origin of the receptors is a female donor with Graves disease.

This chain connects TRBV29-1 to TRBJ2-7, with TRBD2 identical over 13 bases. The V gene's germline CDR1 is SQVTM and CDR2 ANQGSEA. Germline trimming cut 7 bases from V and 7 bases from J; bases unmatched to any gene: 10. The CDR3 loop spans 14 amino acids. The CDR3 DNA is TGCAGCGCCAAGACTAGCGGGAGGTCCGGGGAGCAGTACTTC. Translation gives CSAKTSGRSGEQYF.

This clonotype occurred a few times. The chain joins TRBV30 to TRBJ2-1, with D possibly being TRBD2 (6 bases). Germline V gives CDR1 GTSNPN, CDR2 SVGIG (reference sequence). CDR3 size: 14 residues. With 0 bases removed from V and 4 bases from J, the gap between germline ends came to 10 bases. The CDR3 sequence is CAWSVRLEYNEQFF. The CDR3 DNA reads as TGTGCCTGGAGTGTCAGACTAGAGTACAATGAGCAGTTCTTC.

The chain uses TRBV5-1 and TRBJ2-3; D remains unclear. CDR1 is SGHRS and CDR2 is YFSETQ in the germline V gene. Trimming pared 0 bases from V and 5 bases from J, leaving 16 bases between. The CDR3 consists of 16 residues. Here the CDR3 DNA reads TGCGCCAGCAGCTTGGATGGCTTGGTAGAGGAAGATACGCAGTATTTT. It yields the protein CASSLDGLVEEDTQYF.

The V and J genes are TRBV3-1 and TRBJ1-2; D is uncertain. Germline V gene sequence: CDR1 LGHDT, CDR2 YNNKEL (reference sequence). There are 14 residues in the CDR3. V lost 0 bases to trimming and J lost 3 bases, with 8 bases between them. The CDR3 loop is CASSQDTGYYGYTF. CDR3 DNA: TGTGCCAGCAGCCAAGATACGGGGTACTATGGCTACACCTTC.

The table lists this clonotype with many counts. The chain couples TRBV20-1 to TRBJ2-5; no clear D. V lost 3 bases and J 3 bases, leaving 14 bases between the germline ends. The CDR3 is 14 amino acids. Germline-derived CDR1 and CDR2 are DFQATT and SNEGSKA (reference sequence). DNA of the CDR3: TGCAGTGCTAGTTCCCCCGCTACGGAAGAGACCCAGTACTTC. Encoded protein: CSASSPATEETQYF.

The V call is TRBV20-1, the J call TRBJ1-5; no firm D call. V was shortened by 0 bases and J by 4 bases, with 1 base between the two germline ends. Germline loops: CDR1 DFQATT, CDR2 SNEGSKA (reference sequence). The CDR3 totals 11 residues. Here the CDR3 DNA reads TGCAGTGCTAGAGATAATCAGCCCCAGCATTTT. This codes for CSARDNQPQHF.